This T cell receptor beta chain was observed in a study of Graves' ophthalmopathy and Graves' hyperthyroidism. This clonotype appeared many times. Transcripts of RNA were the source for amplifying TCR beta CDR3 regions. The workflow started with a first-round RT-PCR run with HTBI primers and then moved on to a second-round multiplex PCR. TCRdb analysed the multiplex PCR reads with MiXCR anew, one entry per CDR3 protein. Of hundreds of thousands of distinct CDR3 sequences detected, under 25% appear once; the ten largest clones hold around 3.1%. Newly diagnosed, the hyperthyroidism patients had under 2 months' duration and were aged 18 to 65. The clonotype comes from a woman between 18 and 30 years old with stable Graves' hyperthyroidism. Material for sequencing was peripheral blood.

CDR3 nucleotide sequence: TGTGCCAGCAGTTTGGTTACAGGGGGCGTCAATCAGCCCCAGCATTTT. As protein: CASSLVTGGVNQPQHF. V gene TRBV28 combines with J gene TRBJ1-5; 9 positions agree with TRBD1. Germline values: CDR1 MDHEN, CDR2 SYDVKM. V gave up 3 bases and J gave up 3 bases; unmatched junction bases: 6. The CDR3 sequence is 16 residues long.